Shown below are 21 T cell receptor beta chains from a single sample sequenced in a study of blood T cell repertoires in COVID-19. The repertoire was sequenced with immunoSEQ multiplex PCR; TCRdb's copy has only in-frame clones and lacks some. The data show 350,000 to 450,000 clones, 90% to 95% seen once. What was sequenced was PBMCs or T cells enriched from blood (not recorded which). These receptors originate from a woman aged 40 to 50 who had been exposed to COVID-19.

CDR3 nucleotide sequence: TGTGCCAGCAGCCGACTAGCGGGAGGAGGGGTGGGTTCTGAGACCCAGTACTTC. Translating it yields CASSRLAGGGVGSETQYF. The genes are TRBV3-1 (or the pseudogene TRBV3-2) and TRBJ2-5; 13 bases map to TRBD2. This CDR3 contains 18 residues. V was pared by 4 bases and J by 5 bases, with 13 bases of the junction left unmatched. Looked up from germline, CDR1 is LGHDT and CDR2 is YNNKEL (reference sequence).

The CDR3 DNA follows: TGTGCCAGCAGCTTAGATTGGGACAGTGAAGCTTTCTTT. Its protein is CASSLDWDSEAFF. The rearrangement uses TRBV7-2 and TRBJ1-1, with 7 nucleotides matching TRBD1. CDR1 and CDR2 from the germline V gene are SGHTA and FQGNSA. V was clipped by 1 base and J by 7 bases; unmatched bases: 3. This CDR3 comprises 13 residues.

V and J are TRBV15 and TRBJ2-7, with TRBD1 matching over 7 bases. This CDR3 spans 14 amino acids. Trimming cost V 5 bases and J 6 bases; bases outside gene matches: 10. CDR1 is LNHNV, CDR2 YYDKDF, per germline (reference sequence). The DNA for the CDR3 is TGTGCCACCAGCTTTGACCCGACAGGGAGCGAGCAGTACTTC. Its protein is CATSFDPTGSEQYF.

This chain uses TRBV5-4 with TRBJ2-2, with D perhaps TRBD1 (6 bases). Germline-derived CDR1 and CDR2 are SGHNT and YYREEE (reference sequence). Deletions cut 4 bases from V and 5 bases from J, with 9 bases between. The length of the CDR3 is 13 residues. The CDR3 coding sequence is TGTGCCAGCAGCGCTACAGGGACCGGGGAGCTGTTTTTT. Protein sequence: CASSATGTGELFF.

The chain is built from TRBV5-6 and TRBJ1-2, with a possible D match to TRBD1 (5 bases). Germline values: CDR1 SGHDT, CDR2 YYEEEE. Trimming pared 0 bases from V and 8 bases from J, leaving 11 bases between. The CDR3 consists of 13 residues. Written as DNA, the CDR3 is TGTGCCAGCAGCTTGGTCAGGGCGAGGGGCTACACCTTC. Its translation: CASSLVRARGYTF. The full variable domain, rest sourced from reference TRBV5-6 and TRBJ1-2, is DAGVTQSPTHLIKTRGQQVTLRCSPKSGHDTVSWYQQALGQGPQFIFQYYEEEERQRGNFPDRFSGHQFPNYSSELNVNALLLGDSALYLCASSLVRARGYTFGSGTRLTVV.

A word on this clone: The sample contains more than one DNA sequence encoding this CDR3. V gene TRBV27 combines with J gene TRBJ1-5; 8 positions agree with TRBD1. The CDR3 covers 12 residues. Losses at the gene ends were 8 bases for V and 6 bases for J; bases not matched to a gene: 3. Germline assignment: CDR1 MNHEY and CDR2 SMNVEV (reference sequence). CDR3: CASGQGGQPQHF. For the CDR3, the DNA is TGTGCCAGCGGACAGGGCGGTCAGCCCCAGCATTTT.

The chain is built from TRBV12-3 or TRBV12-4 and TRBJ1-2, with 7 bases identical to TRBD1. The V segment lost 7 bases and the J segment 2 bases; nucleotides outside the gene matches: 4. The CDR3 contains 13 residues. CDR3: CASTPGQNYGYTF. In nucleotides, the CDR3 is TGTGCCAGCACCCCGGGACAGAACTATGGCTACACCTTC.

This rearrangement joins TRBV6-2 or TRBV6-3 to TRBJ1-4; D gene uncertain. The CDR3 is 13 amino acids. CDR1 is MNHEY, CDR2 SVGEGT, per germline. V lost 4 bases and J 8 bases, leaving 11 bases between the germline ends. Written as DNA, the CDR3 is TGTGCCAGCAGTTCCGTCGTCGGGGAAAAACTGTTTTTT. Its protein is CASSSVVGEKLFF.

The V and J genes are TRBV7-2 and TRBJ1-2; 8 positions match TRBD1. This CDR3 has 13 residues. Germline V lookup: CDR1 SGHTA, CDR2 FQGNSA. Losses at the gene ends were 5 bases for V and 7 bases for J; bases not matched to a gene: 6. The CDR3 DNA reads TGTGCCAGCAGCCCGGACAGGGTTCTTGGCTACACCTTC. This translates into CASSPDRVLGYTF.

The gene calls are TRBV2 and TRBJ1-1; D perhaps matches TRBD1 (5 bases). CDR1 SNHLY and CDR2 FYNNEI come from the germline V gene. Between the trimmed V and J ends, which lost 8 bases and 0 bases, there was a span of 13 bases. The CDR3 length is 14 residues. The CDR3 region is CASGGVRMNTEAFF. Written as DNA, the CDR3 is TGTGCCAGCGGGGGGGTCAGGATGAACACTGAAGCTTTCTTT.

The count of this clone is one. The CDR3 loop is CASSLSGIGELFF. The CDR3 DNA is TGTGCCAGCAGCCTATCAGGGATCGGGGAGCTGTTTTTT. The V call is TRBV3-1 (or the pseudogene TRBV3-2), the J call TRBJ2-2; TRBD1 might be the D (5 bases). The CDR3 spans 13 residues. Trimming stripped 4 bases from V and 7 bases from J, with 10 bases between. From germline, CDR1 is LGHDT and CDR2 YNNKEL (reference sequence).

The chain recombines TRBV30 with TRBJ2-1; weak D call: TRBD2 (5 bases). The CDR3 length is 15 residues. Germline V gene data show CDR1 as GTSNPN and CDR2 as SVGIG (reference sequence). Trimming cost V 0 bases and J 5 bases, with 14 bases left between them. The CDR3 DNA reads as TGTGCCTGGAGTGTACTTCCGGGAAGTAACAATGAGCAGTTCTTC. It encodes CAWSVLPGSNNEQFF.

The gene calls are TRBV19 and TRBJ1-2, with 7 bases identical to TRBD1. V was clipped by 6 bases and J by 3 bases; unmatched bases: 13. This CDR3 contains 16 residues. The V gene's germline CDR1 is LNHDA and CDR2 SQIVND (reference sequence). CDR3 DNA: TGTGCCAGTAGGGGAACCGTCACAGGGGCGGACTATGGCTACACCTTC. Translating gives CASRGTVTGADYGYTF.

The J gene is TRBJ1-4, the V gene TRBV15; TRBD1 matches 8 bases. Trimming cost V 7 bases and J 4 bases; bases outside gene matches: 2. Germline loops: CDR1 LNHNV, CDR2 YYDKDF (reference sequence). The CDR3 sequence is 13 residues long. The CDR3 nucleotides are TGTGCCACCAAGACAGGGGTTAATGAAAAACTGTTTTTT. This codes for CATKTGVNEKLFF.

The V call is TRBV10-2, the J call TRBJ1-2, with D tentatively TRBD1 (5 bases). The V end lost 0 bases, the J end lost 9 bases, and 14 bases lay between the germline ends. This CDR3 is built from 14 residues. CDR1 is WSHSY, CDR2 SAAADI, per germline. The CDR3 loop is CASSESFWGRSYTF. The CDR3 DNA sequence: TGCGCCAGCAGTGAGTCGTTCTGGGGCCGAAGCTACACCTTC.

V gene TRBV4-3 combines with J gene TRBJ1-2; 12 nucleotides agree with TRBD1. CDR1 is LGHNA and CDR2 is YSLEER in the germline V gene. Losses at the gene ends were 0 bases for V and 6 bases for J; bases not matched to a gene: 8. The CDR3 is made up of 17 amino acids. CDR3 nucleotides: TGCGCCAGCAGCCAAGATTTGCCGGGACAGGGGGCTGATGGCTACACCTTC. Amino acid sequence: CASSQDLPGQGADGYTF.

This clone was detected only a few times. The chain links TRBV30 to TRBJ1-2, with a possible D match to TRBD1 (6 bases). Germline V gives CDR1 GTSNPN, CDR2 SVGIG (reference sequence). V lost 0 bases and J 8 bases, leaving 16 bases between the germline ends. This CDR3 region has 14 residues. The CDR3 spells CAWSVRRGAVGYTF. CDR3 DNA sequence: TGTGCCTGGAGTGTACGACGGGGGGCAGTGGGCTACACCTTC.

J is TRBJ1-2 and V is TRBV5-1; D is perhaps TRBD1 (5 bases). Per the germline V gene, CDR1 is SGHRS and CDR2 is YFSETQ. V was shortened by 3 bases and J by 10 bases, with 22 bases between the two germline ends. This CDR3 is built from 15 residues. The CDR3 loop is CASSSRASRGVSYTF. The CDR3 coding sequence is TGCGCCAGCAGCTCAAGGGCTTCACGGGGGGTGTCCTACACCTTC.

This clone was seen a few times. The V call is TRBV11-3, the J call TRBJ2-1, with TRBD1 matching 9 bases. Germline V gene data show CDR1 as SGHNT and CDR2 as YENEEA. With 5 bases clipped from V and 0 bases from J, the junction kept 2 bases outside the gene matches. The CDR3 contains 15 residues. This CDR3 is CASSRGQGSYNEQFF. The CDR3 DNA follows: TGTGCCAGCAGCCGGGGACAGGGCTCCTACAATGAGCAGTTCTTC.

The genes are TRBV18 and TRBJ1-6; no clear D gene. Germline-derived CDR1 and CDR2 are KGHSH and LQKENI. V was shortened by 2 bases and J by 10 bases, with 9 bases between the two germline ends. CDR3 length: 13 amino acids. The CDR3 region is CASSPGQTSPLHF. CDR3 DNA: TGTGCCAGCTCACCAGGGCAGACATCACCCCTCCACTTT.

The chain recombines TRBV2 with TRBJ1-3, with D possibly being TRBD1 (5 bases). Germline V CDR1 and CDR2: SNHLY, FYNNEI. Between the trimmed V and J ends, which lost 4 bases and 0 bases, there was a span of 10 bases. The CDR3 extends over 15 amino acids. This CDR3 is CASSAGLTSGNTIYF. As DNA, the CDR3 is TGTGCCAGCAGTGCGGGACTGACCTCTGGAAACACCATATATTTT.